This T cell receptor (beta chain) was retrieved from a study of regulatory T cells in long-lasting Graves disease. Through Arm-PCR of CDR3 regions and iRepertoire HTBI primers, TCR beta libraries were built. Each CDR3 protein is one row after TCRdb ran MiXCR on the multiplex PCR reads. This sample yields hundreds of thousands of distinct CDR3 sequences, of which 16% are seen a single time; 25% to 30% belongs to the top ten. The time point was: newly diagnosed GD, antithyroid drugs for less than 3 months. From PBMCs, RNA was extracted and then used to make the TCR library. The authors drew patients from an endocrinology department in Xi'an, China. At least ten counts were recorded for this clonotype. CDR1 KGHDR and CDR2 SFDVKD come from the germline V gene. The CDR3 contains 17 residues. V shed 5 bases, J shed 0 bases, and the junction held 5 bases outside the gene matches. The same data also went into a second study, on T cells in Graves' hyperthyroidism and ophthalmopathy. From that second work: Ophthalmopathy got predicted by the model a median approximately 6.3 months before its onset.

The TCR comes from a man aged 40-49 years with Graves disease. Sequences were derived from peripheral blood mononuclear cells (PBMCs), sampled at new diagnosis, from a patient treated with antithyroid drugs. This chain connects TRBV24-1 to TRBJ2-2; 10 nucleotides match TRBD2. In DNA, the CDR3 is TGTGCCACCAGTGGGAGGACTAGCGGTGCGAACACCGGGGAGCTGTTTTTT. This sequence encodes CATSGRTSGANTGELFF.